This is a list of T cell receptor beta chains from one sample in a study of identifying expanded T cells in peripheral blood. The repertoire was sequenced with immunoSEQ multiplex PCR; TCRdb's copy has only in-frame clones and lacks some. The top ten clones hold 4% to 5.5% of a sample with approximately 86,000 clones, approximately 85% of them seen once. The material sequenced was blood. The receptors shown here come from a person aged 18-70 years in good health. CDR3s include the opening cysteine and the closing phenylalanine or tryptophan. Fields, in order: D gene, clone size, V gene, J gene, CDR3 DNA, CDR3 protein. D genes are given only for firm matches. Only some rows state a clone size, as once, few, many or a class for expanded clones.

D gene: NA
clone size: NA
V gene: TRBV27
J gene: TRBJ1-3
CDR3 DNA: TGTGCCAGCAGTTCAGTCTGGGGAAACACCATATATTTT
CDR3 protein: CASSSVWGNTIYF

D gene: NA
clone size: NA
V gene: TRBV7-9
J gene: TRBJ1-1
CDR3 DNA: TGTGCCAGCAGCTTAGATTCTCTGTGGGTCAGGTGGGAGAACACTGAAGCTTTCTTT
CDR3 protein: CASSLDSLWVRWENTEAFF

D gene: NA
clone size: once
V gene: TRBV5-6
J gene: TRBJ1-3
CDR3 DNA: TGTGCCAGCAGCTTGGCGGACTGGAGCGCTGGAAACACCATATATTTT
CDR3 protein: CASSLADWSAGNTIYF

D gene: TRBD1
clone size: NA
V gene: TRBV7-9
J gene: TRBJ2-6
CDR3 DNA: TGTGCCAGCAGCTTTTGGGGCAGGGGGCGATCTGGGGCCAACGTCCTGACTTTC
CDR3 protein: CASSFWGRGRSGANVLTF

D gene: NA
clone size: NA
V gene: TRBV6-4
J gene: TRBJ1-1
CDR3 DNA: TGTGCCAGCAGTGACGGGTCCCCTCCTGAAGCTTTCTTT
CDR3 protein: CASSDGSPPEAFF

D gene: TRBD1
clone size: NA
V gene: TRBV6-1
J gene: TRBJ1-6
CDR3 DNA: TGTACCAGCATGAGGGACAGGGGTAATTCACCCCTCCACTTT
CDR3 protein: CTSMRDRGNSPLHF

D gene: NA
clone size: NA
V gene: TRBV5-1
J gene: TRBJ1-4
CDR3 DNA: TGCGCCAGCAGCTTGCAGCTTGCAACTAATGAAAAACTGTTTTTT
CDR3 protein: CASSLQLATNEKLFF

D gene: NA
clone size: NA
V gene: TRBV5-6
J gene: TRBJ2-5
CDR3 DNA: TGTGCCAGCAGCCCCGTAGACGCTGGGGAGACCCAGTACTTC
CDR3 protein: CASSPVDAGETQYF

D gene: NA
clone size: NA
V gene: TRBV7-9
J gene: TRBJ1-6
CDR3 DNA: TGTGCCAGCAAACCGGGGAACAATTCACCCCTCCACTTT
CDR3 protein: CASKPGNNSPLHF

D gene: NA
clone size: NA
V gene: TRBV2
J gene: TRBJ1-2
CDR3 DNA: TGTGCCAGCAGCGGAACTGACAGAAATTACTATGGCTACACCTTC
CDR3 protein: CASSGTDRNYYGYTF

D gene: NA
clone size: once
V gene: TRBV11-3
J gene: TRBJ1-1
CDR3 DNA: TGTGCCAGCCGGGGCCTAAATAAGAAAGCTTTCTTT
CDR3 protein: CASRGLNKKAFF

D gene: TRBD1
clone size: NA
V gene: TRBV7-3
J gene: TRBJ1-4
CDR3 DNA: TGTGCCAGCGCTCGGGACAGGAACGAAAAACTGTTTTTT
CDR3 protein: CASARDRNEKLFF

D gene: NA
clone size: NA
V gene: TRBV6-5
J gene: TRBJ1-5
CDR3 DNA: TGTGCCAGCAGTTACGACAGTCATAGCAATCAGCCCCAGCATTTT
CDR3 protein: CASSYDSHSNQPQHF

D gene: NA
clone size: NA
V gene: TRBV19
J gene: TRBJ1-1
CDR3 DNA: TGTGCCAGTAGTATAGGCAGTGGGTTGGGCTGGGGCCCTTCTGAAGCTTTCTTT
CDR3 protein: CASSIGSGLGWGPSEAFF

D gene: NA
clone size: NA
V gene: TRBV6-1
J gene: TRBJ1-1
CDR3 DNA: TGTGCCACCCTGAGTTCCCGGGACAAATTCTCGTATGCTTTCTTT
CDR3 protein: CATLSSRDKFSYAFF

D gene: TRBD1
clone size: NA
V gene: TRBV20-1
J gene: TRBJ1-2
CDR3 DNA: TGCAGTGCCCTGGACAGGGGTGGCTACACCTTC
CDR3 protein: CSALDRGGYTF

D gene: NA
clone size: NA
V gene: TRBV6-1
J gene: TRBJ1-6
CDR3 DNA: TGTGCCAGCAGTGAAGCGGGTAGGGGGTCGAATTCACCCCTCCACTTT
CDR3 protein: CASSEAGRGSNSPLHF

D gene: NA
clone size: NA
V gene: TRBV11-2
J gene: TRBJ1-3
CDR3 DNA: TGTGCCAGCAGCTTAGGGTTGACAAACACCATATATTTT
CDR3 protein: CASSLGLTNTIYF

D gene: NA
clone size: NA
V gene: TRBV27
J gene: TRBJ1-6
CDR3 DNA: TGTGCCAGCAGGGACTTGGGGGGAAAGGCTAATAATTCACCCCTCCACTTT
CDR3 protein: CASRDLGGKANNSPLHF

D gene: TRBD1
clone size: NA
V gene: TRBV5-1
J gene: TRBJ2-7
CDR3 DNA: TGCGCCAGCAGCCCGGGGACAGTAGGCTACGAGCAGTACTTC
CDR3 protein: CASSPGTVGYEQYF

D gene: NA
clone size: NA
V gene: TRBV7-2
J gene: TRBJ2-7
CDR3 DNA: TGTGCCAGCAGCTCCCCCGGAATTAGCGGAGTTAGCTCCTACGAGCAGTACTTC
CDR3 protein: CASSSPGISGVSSYEQYF

D gene: NA
clone size: NA
V gene: TRBV7-8
J gene: TRBJ1-1
CDR3 DNA: TGTGCCAGCAGCCAAACACTGAACACTGAAGCTTTCTTT
CDR3 protein: CASSQTLNTEAFF

D gene: NA
clone size: NA
V gene: TRBV5-6
J gene: TRBJ2-2
CDR3 DNA: TGTGCCAGCAGTGGCCCGACAGGACCGTACCTGAACACCGGGGAGCTGTTTTTT
CDR3 protein: CASSGPTGPYLNTGELFF

D gene: NA
clone size: NA
V gene: TRBV2
J gene: TRBJ1-1
CDR3 DNA: TGTGCCAGCAGTGTTGAAAGGAACACTGAAGCTTTCTTT
CDR3 protein: CASSVERNTEAFF

D gene: TRBD2
clone size: NA
V gene: TRBV4-2
J gene: TRBJ2-5
CDR3 DNA: TGTGCCAGCAGCCAAGGGGAGGGACTAGCGGGCGGAGAGACCCAGTACTTC
CDR3 protein: CASSQGEGLAGGETQYF

D gene: NA
clone size: NA
V gene: TRBV6-5
J gene: TRBJ1-1
CDR3 DNA: TGTGCCAGCAGCCCGGCCGCAGACACTGAAGCTTTCTTT
CDR3 protein: CASSPAADTEAFF

D gene: NA
clone size: NA
V gene: TRBV7-2
J gene: TRBJ2-1
CDR3 DNA: TGTGCCAGCACGACCGATCCCAGCGGAGAGCAGTTCTTC
CDR3 protein: CASTTDPSGEQFF

D gene: NA
clone size: NA
V gene: TRBV7-2
J gene: TRBJ1-1
CDR3 DNA: TGTGCCAGCAGCTTAACCGGGATGAACACTGAAGCTTTCTTT
CDR3 protein: CASSLTGMNTEAFF

D gene: NA
clone size: NA
V gene: TRBV30
J gene: TRBJ1-1
CDR3 DNA: TGTGCCTGGAGTGTACAATTTCGAGGGGAAGCTTTCTTT
CDR3 protein: CAWSVQFRGEAFF

D gene: NA
clone size: few
V gene: TRBV18
J gene: TRBJ1-3
CDR3 DNA: TGTGCCAGCTCACCAGGGACCTCTGGAAACACCATATATTTT
CDR3 protein: CASSPGTSGNTIYF

D gene: NA
clone size: once
V gene: TRBV9
J gene: TRBJ2-3
CDR3 DNA: TGTGCCAGCAGTCGACAGTACACAGATACGCAGTATTTT
CDR3 protein: CASSRQYTDTQYF

D gene: NA
clone size: NA
V gene: TRBV6-1
J gene: TRBJ1-4
CDR3 DNA: TGTGCCTCCAAGGGGGAGACTAATGAAAAACTGTTTTTT
CDR3 protein: CASKGETNEKLFF

D gene: NA
clone size: NA
V gene: TRBV30
J gene: TRBJ1-4
CDR3 DNA: TGTGCCTGGAACCCAGGGTCCATTAATGAAAAACTGTTTTTT
CDR3 protein: CAWNPGSINEKLFF

D gene: NA
clone size: NA
V gene: TRBV11-2
J gene: TRBJ1-4
CDR3 DNA: TGTGCCAGCAGCTTTTTTTCCTCAGGGAGGGCAACTAATGAAAAACTGTTTTTT
CDR3 protein: CASSFFSSGRATNEKLFF

D gene: NA
clone size: NA
V gene: TRBV19
J gene: TRBJ1-2
CDR3 DNA: TGTGCCAGGCCTTGCTATGGCTACACCTTC
CDR3 protein: CARPCYGYTF

D gene: NA
clone size: NA
V gene: TRBV4-1
J gene: TRBJ2-3
CDR3 DNA: TGCGCCACCCGGGTTGGACACCTTAACACAGATACGCAGTATTTT
CDR3 protein: CATRVGHLNTDTQYF

D gene: NA
clone size: NA
V gene: TRBV6-6
J gene: TRBJ1-1
CDR3 DNA: TGTGCCAGCAGTTACCCTCTTGGCCACACTGAAGCTTTCTTT
CDR3 protein: CASSYPLGHTEAFF

D gene: TRBD2
clone size: NA
V gene: TRBV6-5
J gene: TRBJ2-6
CDR3 DNA: TGTGCCAGCACACCGGGGGGATCTGGGGCCAACGTCCTGACTTTC
CDR3 protein: CASTPGGSGANVLTF

D gene: NA
clone size: NA
V gene: TRBV27
J gene: TRBJ1-4
CDR3 DNA: TGTGCCAGCAGTCCACTCCTAAGGACAGAAAATAATGAAAAACTGTTTTTT
CDR3 protein: CASSPLLRTENNEKLFF

D gene: NA
clone size: NA
V gene: TRBV6-1
J gene: TRBJ1-4
CDR3 DNA: TGTGCCGCTGGGGGCCTACAATCGGATGAAAAACTGTTTTTT
CDR3 protein: CAAGGLQSDEKLFF

D gene: TRBD1
clone size: NA
V gene: TRBV4-1
J gene: TRBJ1-2
CDR3 DNA: TGCGCCAGCAGACAGAGCCCTCGGGAAAGGGGGCTCTATGGCTACACCTTC
CDR3 protein: CASRQSPRERGLYGYTF

D gene: TRBD1
clone size: NA
V gene: TRBV6-5
J gene: TRBJ1-1
CDR3 DNA: TGTGCCAGCAGTACTCAGACCGGGACAGGGAGCGAAGCTTTCTTT
CDR3 protein: CASSTQTGTGSEAFF

D gene: NA
clone size: once
V gene: TRBV7-8
J gene: TRBJ2-7
CDR3 DNA: TGTGCCAGCAGCCTAACAGGCTACGAGCAGTACTTC
CDR3 protein: CASSLTGYEQYF

D gene: NA
clone size: NA
V gene: TRBV19
J gene: TRBJ1-1
CDR3 DNA: TGTGCCAGTAGTATTATACAGGGTTCCCTCACTGAAGCTTTCTTT
CDR3 protein: CASSIIQGSLTEAFF

D gene: TRBD1
clone size: once
V gene: TRBV6-5
J gene: TRBJ1-2
CDR3 DNA: TGTGCCAGCAGATTGACCGGGACAGTTAACTATGGCTACACCTTC
CDR3 protein: CASRLTGTVNYGYTF

D gene: NA
clone size: NA
V gene: TRBV4-2
J gene: TRBJ1-1
CDR3 DNA: TGTGCCAGCAGCTTGGAGAACGGTGAAGCTTTCTTT
CDR3 protein: CASSLENGEAFF

D gene: NA
clone size: NA
V gene: TRBV5-1
J gene: TRBJ2-2
CDR3 DNA: TGCGCCAGCAGCTTAGCCGGGGAGCTGTTTTTT
CDR3 protein: CASSLAGELFF

D gene: TRBD1
clone size: NA
V gene: TRBV19
J gene: TRBJ1-2
CDR3 DNA: TGTGCCAGTAGTTCGCGACAGGGACGGAACTATGGCTACACCTTC
CDR3 protein: CASSSRQGRNYGYTF

D gene: NA
clone size: NA
V gene: TRBV5-1
J gene: TRBJ1-1
CDR3 DNA: TGCGCCAGCAGCTTGGTGGTGAACACTGAAGCTTTCTTT
CDR3 protein: CASSLVVNTEAFF

D gene: NA
clone size: NA
V gene: TRBV6-5
J gene: TRBJ2-7
CDR3 DNA: TGTGCCAGCAGTTACCAGGCCCTAGGGCTCTACGAGCAGTACTTC
CDR3 protein: CASSYQALGLYEQYF

D gene: NA
clone size: NA
V gene: TRBV9
J gene: TRBJ2-3
CDR3 DNA: TGTGCCAGCAGCGTAAGTGTAACAGATACGCAGTATTTT
CDR3 protein: CASSVSVTDTQYF

D gene: NA
clone size: NA
V gene: TRBV18
J gene: TRBJ1-2
CDR3 DNA: TGTGCCAGCTCACCCCAGCAGGATCGCCATGGCTACACCTTC
CDR3 protein: CASSPQQDRHGYTF

D gene: NA
clone size: NA
V gene: TRBV30
J gene: TRBJ2-3
CDR3 DNA: TGTGCCTGGAGCCCTACCGCAGATACGCAGTATTTT
CDR3 protein: CAWSPTADTQYF

D gene: NA
clone size: NA
V gene: TRBV7-9
J gene: TRBJ1-2
CDR3 DNA: TGTGCCAGCAGCTTAGGGGTCAGGGGCGTCTATGGCTACACCTTC
CDR3 protein: CASSLGVRGVYGYTF

D gene: NA
clone size: NA
V gene: TRBV5-1
J gene: TRBJ1-5
CDR3 DNA: TGCGCCAGCAGCTTGGGCAGCGAGAATCAGCCCCAGCATTTT
CDR3 protein: CASSLGSENQPQHF

D gene: NA
clone size: NA
V gene: TRBV4-3
J gene: TRBJ1-2
CDR3 DNA: TGCGCCAGCAGCCAAGTTTTGGACTCCCGGGGCTACACCTTC
CDR3 protein: CASSQVLDSRGYTF

D gene: NA
clone size: NA
V gene: TRBV7-6
J gene: TRBJ2-2
CDR3 DNA: TGTGCCAGCAGCCCTCGGGGTACCGGGGAGCTGTTTTTT
CDR3 protein: CASSPRGTGELFF

D gene: NA
clone size: NA
V gene: TRBV29-1
J gene: TRBJ1-2
CDR3 DNA: TGCAGCGGCCTACAGGGCGCGGGCGGCTACACCTTC
CDR3 protein: CSGLQGAGGYTF

D gene: NA
clone size: few
V gene: TRBV11-2
J gene: TRBJ1-2
CDR3 DNA: TGTGCCAGCAGCTTGGGCCGGGGGGAGATCCTGGATGGCTACACCTTC
CDR3 protein: CASSLGRGEILDGYTF